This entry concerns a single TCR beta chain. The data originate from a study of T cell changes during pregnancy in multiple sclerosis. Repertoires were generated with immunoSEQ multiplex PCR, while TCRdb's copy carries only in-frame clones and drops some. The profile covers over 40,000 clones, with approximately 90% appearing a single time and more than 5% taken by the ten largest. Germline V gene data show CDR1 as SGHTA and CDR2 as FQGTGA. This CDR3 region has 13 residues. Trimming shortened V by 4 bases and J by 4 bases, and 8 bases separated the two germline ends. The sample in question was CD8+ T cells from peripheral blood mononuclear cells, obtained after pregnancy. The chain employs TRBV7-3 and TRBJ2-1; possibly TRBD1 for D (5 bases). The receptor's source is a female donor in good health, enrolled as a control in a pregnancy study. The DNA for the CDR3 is TGTGCCAGCAGCTCGACAGCTTACAATGAGCAGTTCTTC. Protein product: CASSSTAYNEQFF. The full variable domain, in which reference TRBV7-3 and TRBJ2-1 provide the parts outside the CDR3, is GAGVSQTPSNKVTEKGKYVELRCDPISGHTALYWYRQSLGQGPEFLIYFQGTGAADDSGLPNDRFFAVRPEGSVSTLKIQRTERGDSAVYLCASSSTAYNEQFFGPGTRLTVL.